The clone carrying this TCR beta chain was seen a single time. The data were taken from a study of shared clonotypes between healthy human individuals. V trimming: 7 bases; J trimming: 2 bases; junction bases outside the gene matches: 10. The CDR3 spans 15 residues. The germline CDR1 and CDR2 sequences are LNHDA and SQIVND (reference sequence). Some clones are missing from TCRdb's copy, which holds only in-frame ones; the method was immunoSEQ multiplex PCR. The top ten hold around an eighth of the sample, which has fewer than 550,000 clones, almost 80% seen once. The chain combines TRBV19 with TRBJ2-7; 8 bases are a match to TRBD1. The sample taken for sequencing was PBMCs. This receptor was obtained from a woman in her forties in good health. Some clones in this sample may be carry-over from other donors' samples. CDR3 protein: CASMSAGGSTYEQYF. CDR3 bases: TGTGCCAGTATGAGCGCAGGGGGCTCCACCTACGAGCAGTACTTC.